This T cell receptor beta chain appears in the sequencing data of a study of B cell selection in AIRE deficiency. The CDR3 loop spans 14 amino acids. Germline CDR1 and CDR2: SGHDT and YYEEEE. The junction had 6 bases not matched to a gene; V was cut back by 5 bases and J by 5 bases. This clone was counted once. Its target is unknown. Study findings and constraints: Roughly 31% of healthy-shared Treg sequences were found among patient Tconv cells. With only TCRbeta sequenced, under 45% of shared healthy Treg sequences overlapped Tconv. Shared Treg sequences were biased toward short CDR3s with few non-templated nucleotide insertions.

As originally analysed: Conventional T cell pools: roughly 110,000 distinct patient, fewer than 150,000 donor TCRbeta sequences. The protocol was immunoSEQ multiplex PCR, while the TCRdb copy is restricted to in-frame clones and leaves out a portion. The DNA gave D and trimming, while V, J and clone size come from that table. The table has some 19,000 clones, about 97% seen once. Sorting defined conventional CD4 T cells as CD4+CD127+. The receptor was isolated from a human donor with AIRE deficiency. The sequenced material came from conventional CD4+ T cells sorted from PBMCs. The gene calls are TRBV5-6 and TRBJ2-2; 7 bases agree with TRBD2. In nucleotides, the CDR3 is TGTGCCAGCAGACTCGGGCGGGGGACCGGGGAGCTGTTTTTT. It encodes CASRLGRGTGELFF.